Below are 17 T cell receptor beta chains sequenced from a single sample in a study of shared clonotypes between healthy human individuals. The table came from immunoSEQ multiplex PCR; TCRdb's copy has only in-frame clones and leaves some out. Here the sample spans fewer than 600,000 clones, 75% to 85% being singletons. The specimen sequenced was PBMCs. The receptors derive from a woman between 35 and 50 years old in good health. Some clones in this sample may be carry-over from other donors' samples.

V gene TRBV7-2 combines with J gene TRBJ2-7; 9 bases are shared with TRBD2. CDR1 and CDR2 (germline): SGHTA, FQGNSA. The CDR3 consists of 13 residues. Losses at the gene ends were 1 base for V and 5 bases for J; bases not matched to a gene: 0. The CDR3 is CASSLVAGDEQYF. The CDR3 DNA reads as TGTGCCAGCAGCTTAGTAGCGGGAGACGAGCAGTACTTC.

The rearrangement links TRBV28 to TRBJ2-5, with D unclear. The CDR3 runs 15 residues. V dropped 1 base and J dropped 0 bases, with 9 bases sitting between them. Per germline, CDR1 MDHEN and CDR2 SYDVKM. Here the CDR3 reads CASSLLTTYQETQYF. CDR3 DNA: TGTGCCAGCAGTTTATTAACCACGTACCAAGAGACCCAGTACTTC.

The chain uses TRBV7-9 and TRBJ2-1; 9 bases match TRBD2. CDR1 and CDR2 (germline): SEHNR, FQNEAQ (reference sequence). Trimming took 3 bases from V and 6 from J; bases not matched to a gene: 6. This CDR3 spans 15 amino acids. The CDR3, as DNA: TGTGCCAGCAGCTTTATACTAGCGGGCATCAATGAGCAGTTCTTC. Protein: CASSFILAGINEQFF.

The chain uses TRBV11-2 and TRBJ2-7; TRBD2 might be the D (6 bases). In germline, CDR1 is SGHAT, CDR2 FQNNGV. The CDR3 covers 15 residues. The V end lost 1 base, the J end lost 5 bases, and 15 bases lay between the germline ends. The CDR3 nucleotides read TGTGCCAGCAGCTTAGGGCGGGGTCCGCCTGACGAGCAGTACTTC. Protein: CASSLGRGPPDEQYF.

The CDR3 DNA reads TGCAGCGTTGGAGCGGGTTACAATGAGCAGTTCTTC. Its protein is CSVGAGYNEQFF. The chain recombines TRBV29-1 with TRBJ2-1, with D possibly matching TRBD2 (6 bases). Trimming removed 4 bases from V and 4 bases from J, with 8 bases in between. Germline V CDR1 and CDR2: SQVTM, ANQGSEA. This CDR3 has 12 residues.

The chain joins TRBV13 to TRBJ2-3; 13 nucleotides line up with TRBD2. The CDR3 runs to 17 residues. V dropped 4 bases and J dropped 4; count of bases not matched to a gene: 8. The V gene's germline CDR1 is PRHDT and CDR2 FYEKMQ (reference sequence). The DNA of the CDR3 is TGTGCCAGCAGCTACCCACTAGCGGGAGGGCCGTCAGATACGCAGTATTTT. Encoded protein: CASSYPLAGGPSDTQYF.

This CDR3 reads CASSVGVTSQETQYF. Here the CDR3 DNA reads TGTGCCAGCAGCGTAGGGGTTACTAGCCAAGAGACCCAGTACTTC. This chain links TRBV9 with TRBJ2-5; D perhaps matches TRBD2 (5 bases). V dropped 0 bases and J dropped 1 base, with 10 bases sitting between them. The CDR3 sequence is 15 residues long. Per the germline V gene, CDR1 is SGDLS and CDR2 is YYNGEE.

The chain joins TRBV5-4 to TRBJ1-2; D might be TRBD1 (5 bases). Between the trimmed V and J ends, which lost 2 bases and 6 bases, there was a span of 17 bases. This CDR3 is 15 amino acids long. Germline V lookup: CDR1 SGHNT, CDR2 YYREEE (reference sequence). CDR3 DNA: TGTGCCAGCAGCTTAGGCCCCGAGACAGCTCATGGCTACACCTTC. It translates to CASSLGPETAHGYTF.

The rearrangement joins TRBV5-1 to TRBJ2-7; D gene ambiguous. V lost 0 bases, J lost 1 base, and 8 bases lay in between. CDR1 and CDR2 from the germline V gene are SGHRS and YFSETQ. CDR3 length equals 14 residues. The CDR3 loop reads CASSLGYISYEQYF. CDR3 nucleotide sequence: TGCGCCAGCAGCTTGGGATATATTTCCTACGAGCAGTACTTC.

The CDR3 loop reads CASSLAGSNQPQHF. The CDR3 DNA follows: TGTGCCAGCAGCTTAGCGGGGTCCAATCAGCCCCAGCATTTT. The chain joins TRBV7-2 to TRBJ1-5; D ambiguous. The CDR3 consists of 14 residues. Germline CDR1 and CDR2: SGHTA and FQGNSA. V was trimmed by 0 bases and J by 3 bases, leaving 6 bases between them.

The CDR3 spells CASNQGTLQETQYF. The CDR3 nucleotides read TGTGCCAGCAACCAGGGGACACTTCAAGAGACCCAGTACTTC. The chain employs TRBV9 and TRBJ2-5; D is possibly TRBD1 (6 bases). Trimming removed 6 bases from V and 2 bases from J, with 14 bases in between. The CDR3 has 14 amino acids. CDR1 SGDLS and CDR2 YYNGEE come from the germline V gene. The whole variable domain, filled in from reference TRBV9 and TRBJ2-5, reads DSGVTQTPKHLITATGQRVTLRCSPRSGDLSVYWYQQSLDQGLQFLIQYYNGEERAKGNILERFSAQQFPDLHSELNLSSLELGDSALYFCASNQGTLQETQYFGPGTRLLVL.

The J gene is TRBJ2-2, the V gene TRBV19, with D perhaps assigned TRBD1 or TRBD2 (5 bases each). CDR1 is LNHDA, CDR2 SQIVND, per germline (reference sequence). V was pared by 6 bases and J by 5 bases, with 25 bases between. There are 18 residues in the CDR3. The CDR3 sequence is CASSENRYGTSGTGELFF. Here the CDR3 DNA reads TGTGCCAGTAGCGAAAATAGGTACGGGACCTCGGGAACCGGGGAGCTGTTTTTT. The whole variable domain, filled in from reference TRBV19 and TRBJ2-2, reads DGGITQSPKYLFRKEGQNVTLSCEQNLNHDAMYWYRQDPGQGLRLIYYSQIVNDFQKGDIAEGYSVSREKKESFPLTVTSAQKNPTAFYLCASSENRYGTSGTGELFFGEGSRLTVL.

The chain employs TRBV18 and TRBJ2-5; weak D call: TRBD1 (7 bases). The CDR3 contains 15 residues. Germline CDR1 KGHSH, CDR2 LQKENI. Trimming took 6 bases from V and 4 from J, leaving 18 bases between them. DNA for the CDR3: TGTGCCAGCTCGCCCGCCCCAGGGGGAGGAGAGACCCAGTACTTC. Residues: CASSPAPGGGETQYF.

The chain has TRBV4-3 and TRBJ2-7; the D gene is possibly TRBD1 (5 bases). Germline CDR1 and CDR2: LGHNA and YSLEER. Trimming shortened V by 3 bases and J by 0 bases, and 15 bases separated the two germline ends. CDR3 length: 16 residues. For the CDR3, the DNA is TGCGCCAGCAGCCATTTTACAGGCGCGTACTCCTACGAGCAGTACTTC. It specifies CASSHFTGAYSYEQYF.

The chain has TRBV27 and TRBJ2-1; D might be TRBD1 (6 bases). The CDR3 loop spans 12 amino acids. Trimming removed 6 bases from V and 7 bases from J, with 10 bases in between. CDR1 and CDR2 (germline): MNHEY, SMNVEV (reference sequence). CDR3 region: CASRRQVNEQFF. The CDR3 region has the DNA TGTGCCAGCAGAAGACAGGTTAATGAGCAGTTCTTC.

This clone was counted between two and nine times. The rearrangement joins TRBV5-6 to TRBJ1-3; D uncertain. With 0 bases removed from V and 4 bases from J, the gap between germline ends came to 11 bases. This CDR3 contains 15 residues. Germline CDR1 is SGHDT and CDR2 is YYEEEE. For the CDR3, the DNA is TGTGCCAGCAGCTTGGGGGTCCCAACGGGAAACACCATATATTTT. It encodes CASSLGVPTGNTIYF.

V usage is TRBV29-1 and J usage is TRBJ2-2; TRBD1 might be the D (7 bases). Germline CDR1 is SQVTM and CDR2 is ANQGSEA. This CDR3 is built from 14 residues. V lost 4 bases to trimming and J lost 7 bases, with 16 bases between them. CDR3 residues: CSVGKTGRNGELFF. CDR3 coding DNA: TGCAGCGTTGGGAAGACAGGGAGGAACGGGGAGCTGTTTTTT.